This T cell receptor beta chain was observed in a study of early T cells in non-severe SARS-CoV-2 infection. Study at large: Unpaired chains resulted from sequencing bulk RNA of unsorted whole blood.

Study-level results: Sequences matched to VDJdb favored anti-spike CD8 responses, while private and CD4 specificities were missed.

Unique molecular identifiers (one per individual cDNA molecule) were attached. TCRdb redid the calling of the 5' RACE reads with MiXCR, one entry per CDR3 protein. Among approximately 69,000 distinct CDR3 sequences listed, approximately 12% were seen once. Germline lookup yields CDR1 KGHSH and CDR2 LQKENI. CDR3 length equals 15 residues. J gave up 1 base and V 3 bases, and 3 bases lay outside the gene matches. Regarding this clonotype: As yet, its antigen is unknown.

This receptor was identified in an adult who was a healthcare worker with PCR-confirmed SARS-CoV-2 infection or an uninfected control (not recorded which). This chain links TRBV18 with TRBJ2-3; TRBD2 aligns across 8 bases. The sample was whole blood. The CDR3 loop reads CASSPIGGGTDTQYF. For the CDR3, the DNA is TGTGCCAGCTCACCCATCGGGGGGGGCACAGATACGCAGTATTTT.